This T cell receptor (beta chain) was sequenced for a study of cytomegalovirus exposure and HLA in healthy donors. Notes on this clone: Its matching antigen is unknown.

PCR amplification relied on 60 Vbeta primers (plus 13 Jbeta primers). Profiling relied on immunoSEQ multiplex PCR, and the TCRdb table lists in-frame clones only, not all of them. Among fewer than 150,000 clones listed, over 75% were seen once. The CDR3 totals 12 residues. Germline V gives CDR1 KGHSH, CDR2 LQKENI. Trimming cost V 2 bases and J 8 bases, with 7 bases left between them. Not recorded for this donor was the CMV serostatus. Overall study results and limits: For TCR beta chains, V- and J-gene trimming was later linked to a missense DCLRE1C variant. Reported findings show TCR beta sequences accurately forecast HLA-A and HLA-B alleles in most subjects. Reportedly, a later analysis found an Asian-associated ancestry cluster had fewer N-insertions than the approximately 670-donor mean.

J is TRBJ2-1 and V is TRBV18, with TRBD1 as a possible D gene (6 bases). The sequence was collected from a man aged 30 to 45 in good health. Input material: PBMCs. CDR3 sequence (DNA): TGTGCCAGCTCACCAGAGGGGGATGAGCAGTTCTTC. Residues: CASSPEGDEQFF.